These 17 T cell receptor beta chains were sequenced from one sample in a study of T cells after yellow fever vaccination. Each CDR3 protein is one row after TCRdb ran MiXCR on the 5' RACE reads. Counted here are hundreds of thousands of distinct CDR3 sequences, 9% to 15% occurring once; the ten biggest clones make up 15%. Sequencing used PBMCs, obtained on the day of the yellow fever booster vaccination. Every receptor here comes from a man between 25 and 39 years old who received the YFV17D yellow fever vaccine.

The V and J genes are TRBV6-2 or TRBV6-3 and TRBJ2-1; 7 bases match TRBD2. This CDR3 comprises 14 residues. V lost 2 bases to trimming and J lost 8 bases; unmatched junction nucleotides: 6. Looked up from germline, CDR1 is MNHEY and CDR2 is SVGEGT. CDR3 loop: CASSYEVREDEQFF. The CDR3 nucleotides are TGTGCCAGCAGTTACGAGGTCCGGGAGGATGAGCAGTTCTTC.

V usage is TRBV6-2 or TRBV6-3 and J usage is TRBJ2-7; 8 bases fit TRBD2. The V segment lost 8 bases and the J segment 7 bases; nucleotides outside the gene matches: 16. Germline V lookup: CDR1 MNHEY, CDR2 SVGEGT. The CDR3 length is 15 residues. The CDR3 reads CASCPSAGGYSEQYF. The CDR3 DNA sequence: TGTGCCAGCTGCCCTTCGGCGGGAGGCTACTCAGAGCAGTACTTC.

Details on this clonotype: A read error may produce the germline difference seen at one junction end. For the CDR3, the DNA is TGCTGTGCTAGCGGGCAGGGACAGGGCCTAGGGCACCAAGAGACCCAGTACTTC. Protein: CCASGQGQGLGHQETQYF. The rearrangement joins TRBV20-1 to TRBJ2-5; the D gene is possibly TRBD1 (9 bases). The CDR3 has 18 amino acids. Germline lookup yields CDR1 DFQATT and CDR2 SNEGSKA (reference sequence).

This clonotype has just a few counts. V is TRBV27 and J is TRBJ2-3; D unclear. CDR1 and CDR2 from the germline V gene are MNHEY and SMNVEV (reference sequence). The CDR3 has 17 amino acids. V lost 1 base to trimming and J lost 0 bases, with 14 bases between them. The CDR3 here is CASSLWSSFGSTDTQYF. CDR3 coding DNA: TGTGCCAGCAGTTTATGGTCGAGTTTCGGTAGCACAGATACGCAGTATTTT.

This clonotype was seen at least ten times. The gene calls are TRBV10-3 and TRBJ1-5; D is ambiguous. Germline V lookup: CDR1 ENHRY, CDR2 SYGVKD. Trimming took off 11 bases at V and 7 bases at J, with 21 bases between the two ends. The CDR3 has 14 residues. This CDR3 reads CASKNPLADQPQHF. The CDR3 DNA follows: TGTGCCTCAAAGAACCCCTTAGCTGACCAGCCCCAGCATTTT.

Here the CDR3 DNA reads TGTGCCAGCAGCGCCAACTCCTACGAGCAGTACTTC. It specifies CASSANSYEQYF. The rearrangement uses TRBV13 and TRBJ2-7; D not resolved. Trimming took 5 bases from V and 0 from J, leaving 5 bases between them. This CDR3 contains 12 residues. Germline CDR1 reads PRHDT; CDR2 reads FYEKMQ (reference sequence).

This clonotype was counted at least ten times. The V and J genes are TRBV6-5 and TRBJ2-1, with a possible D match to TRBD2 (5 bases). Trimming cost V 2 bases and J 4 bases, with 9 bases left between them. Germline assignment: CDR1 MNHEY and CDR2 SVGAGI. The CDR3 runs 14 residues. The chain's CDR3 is CASSYRGFYNEQFF. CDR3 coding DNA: TGTGCCAGCAGTTACCGAGGGTTTTACAATGAGCAGTTCTTC.

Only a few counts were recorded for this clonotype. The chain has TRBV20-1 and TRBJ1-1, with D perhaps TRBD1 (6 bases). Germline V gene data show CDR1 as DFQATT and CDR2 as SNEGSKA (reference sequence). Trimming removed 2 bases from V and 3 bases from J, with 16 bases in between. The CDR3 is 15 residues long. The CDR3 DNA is TGCAGTGCTAGATTGGCAGGGGTCGGGTACACTGAAGCTTTCTTT. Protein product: CSARLAGVGYTEAFF.

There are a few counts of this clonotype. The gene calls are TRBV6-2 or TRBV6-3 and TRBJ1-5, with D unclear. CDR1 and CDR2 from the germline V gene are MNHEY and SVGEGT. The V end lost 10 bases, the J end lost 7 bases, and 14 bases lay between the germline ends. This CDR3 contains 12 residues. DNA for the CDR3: TGTGCCACCCCCTGGCTCCAACAGCCCCAGCATTTT. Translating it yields CATPWLQQPQHF.

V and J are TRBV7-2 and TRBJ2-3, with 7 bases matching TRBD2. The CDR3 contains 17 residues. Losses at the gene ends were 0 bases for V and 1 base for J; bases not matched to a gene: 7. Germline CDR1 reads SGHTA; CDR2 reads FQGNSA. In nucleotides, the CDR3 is TGTGCCAGCAGCTTAGCGGGAGGGAAGCTGGGCACAGATACGCAGTATTTT. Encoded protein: CASSLAGGKLGTDTQYF.

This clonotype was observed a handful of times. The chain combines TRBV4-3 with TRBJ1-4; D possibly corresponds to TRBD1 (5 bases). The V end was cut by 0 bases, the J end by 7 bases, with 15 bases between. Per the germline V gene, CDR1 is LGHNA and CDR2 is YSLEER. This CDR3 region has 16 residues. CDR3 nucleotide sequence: TGCGCCAGCAGCCAAGATTCCAATGTTAGGGGTGAAAAACTGTTTTTT. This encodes CASSQDSNVRGEKLFF.

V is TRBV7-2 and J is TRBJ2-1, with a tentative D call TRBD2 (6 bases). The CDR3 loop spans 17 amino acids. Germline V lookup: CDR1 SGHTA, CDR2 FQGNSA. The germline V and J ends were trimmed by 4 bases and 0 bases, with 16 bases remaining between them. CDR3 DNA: TGTGCCAGCAGCTCACGCCCGGGAGTGAGCTCCTACAATGAGCAGTTCTTC. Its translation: CASSSRPGVSSYNEQFF.

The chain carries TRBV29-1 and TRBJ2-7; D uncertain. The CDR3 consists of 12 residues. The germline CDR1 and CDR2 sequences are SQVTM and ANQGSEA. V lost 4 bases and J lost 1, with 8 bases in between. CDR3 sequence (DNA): TGCAGCGTTGTAGCCAAGTCCTACGAGCAGTACTTC. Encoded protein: CSVVAKSYEQYF.

CDR3 sequence: CSARQTSGRSDTQYF. The CDR3 DNA is TGCAGTGCTAGGCAGACTAGCGGGAGGTCAGATACGCAGTATTTT. This chain connects TRBV20-1 to TRBJ2-3; 13 bases fit TRBD2. This CDR3 contains 15 residues. The ends lost 3 bases at V and 4 bases at J; junction bases unmatched: 4. Germline-derived CDR1 and CDR2 are DFQATT and SNEGSKA (reference sequence).

The CDR3 spells CASSLGASGMAETQYF. The CDR3 DNA sequence: TGCGCCAGCAGCTTGGGGGCCAGCGGGATGGCGGAGACCCAGTACTTC. The gene calls are TRBV5-1 and TRBJ2-5, with TRBD2 matching 7 bases. This CDR3 has 16 amino acids. Per the germline V gene, CDR1 is SGHRS and CDR2 is YFSETQ. Trimming took 0 bases from V and 5 from J; bases not matched to a gene: 10.

CDR3 amino acids: CASSLFSPNEQFF. In nucleotides, the CDR3 is TGTGCCAGCAGCTTATTCTCACCGAATGAGCAGTTCTTC. The chain uses TRBV7-9 and TRBJ2-1; D is ambiguous. Looked up from germline, CDR1 is SEHNR and CDR2 is FQNEAQ (reference sequence). CDR3 length: 13 residues. V lost 2 bases and J 7 bases, leaving 9 bases between the germline ends.

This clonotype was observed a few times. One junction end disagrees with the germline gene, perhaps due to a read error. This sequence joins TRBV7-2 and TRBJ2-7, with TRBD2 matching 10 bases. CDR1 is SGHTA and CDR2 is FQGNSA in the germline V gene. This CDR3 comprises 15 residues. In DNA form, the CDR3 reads TGCGCCAGCAGCTTGGCTAGCGGGAGCTCCTACGAGCAGTACTTC. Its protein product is CASSLASGSSYEQYF.